The 32 T cell receptor beta chains reported below all come from one sample, sequenced in a study of early T cells in non-severe SARS-CoV-2 infection. TCRdb analysed the 5' RACE reads with MiXCR anew, one entry per CDR3 protein. The sample includes more than 65,000 distinct CDR3 sequences, under 15% seen only once; the top ten take roughly 1.2%. The source material was whole blood. The receptors stem from an adult who was a healthcare worker with PCR-confirmed SARS-CoV-2 infection or an uninfected control (not recorded which).

This clonotype was counted many times. The CDR3 spells CSVLAGAFNGELFF. DNA of the CDR3: TGCAGCGTACTAGCGGGAGCGTTTAACGGGGAGCTGTTTTTT. J is TRBJ2-2 and V is TRBV29-1; 11 bases align to TRBD2. CDR1 is SQVTM, CDR2 ANQGSEA, per germline. The V and J ends lost 6 bases and 7 bases, in that order; junction bases with no gene match: 7. The CDR3 is made up of 14 amino acids.

This clonotype was detected many times. The chain links TRBV5-1 to TRBJ1-1; D is ambiguous. Germline CDR1 and CDR2: SGHRS and YFSETQ. The CDR3 has 13 residues. The ends were cut back, 5 bases at V and 10 bases at J, with 18 bases in the middle. In DNA form, the CDR3 reads TGCGCCAGCAGTCTTGACACCTCCCCCGGAGCTTTCTTT. As protein: CASSLDTSPGAFF.

This clonotype was observed at least ten times. The chain carries TRBV4-2 and TRBJ2-7; TRBD2 matches 10 bases. J was trimmed by 2 bases and V by 4 bases; bases with no gene match: 14. The CDR3 runs to 18 residues. Germline V gene lookup returns CDR1 LGHNA and CDR2 YNFKEQ. In nucleotides, the CDR3 is TGTGCCAGCAGCCGAGGTGTTGGGTCTAGCGGGGGTACCTACGAGCAGTACTTC. Residues: CASSRGVGSSGGTYEQYF.

At least ten counts were recorded for this clonotype. The chain uses TRBV24-1 and TRBJ2-1, with 8 nucleotides matching TRBD2. The CDR3 length is 16 residues. Germline-derived CDR1 and CDR2 are KGHDR and SFDVKD. V lost 1 base and J lost 1; bases outside the gene matches: 2. CDR3 amino acids: CATSDFGGGSYNEQFF. The DNA for the CDR3 is TGTGCCACCAGTGATTTTGGCGGGGGGTCCTACAATGAGCAGTTCTTC.

This clonotype came up many times. The chain has TRBV15 and TRBJ1-3; 7 bases are a match to TRBD1. The CDR3 has 14 amino acids. V lost 5 bases to trimming and J lost 3 bases; unmatched junction nucleotides: 4. Germline V gene sequence: CDR1 LNHNV, CDR2 YYDKDF (reference sequence). CDR3 sequence: CATSRDRVGNTIYF. The CDR3, as DNA: TGTGCCACCAGCCGCGACAGGGTTGGAAACACCATATATTTT. Together with reference TRBV15 and TRBJ1-3, the CDR3 gives the full variable domain: DAMVIQNPRYQVTQFGKPVTLSCSQTLNHNVMYWYQQKSSQAPKLLFHYYDKDFNNEADTPDNFQSRRPNTSFCFLDIRSPGLGDTAMYLCATSRDRVGNTIYFGEGSWLTVV.

In its sample, this clonotype was seen many times. V and J are TRBV28 and TRBJ2-7, with 9 positions matching TRBD1. The CDR3 sequence is 14 residues long. Trimming cost V 4 bases and J 5 bases; bases outside gene matches: 6. The germline V gene encodes CDR1 MDHEN and CDR2 SYDVKM. The CDR3 sequence is CASSYRGRNNEQYF. The CDR3 region has the DNA TGTGCCAGCAGTTACAGGGGGCGTAATAACGAGCAGTACTTC.

This clonotype was recorded at least ten times. The chain carries TRBV3-1 and TRBJ1-5, with unresolved D. Trimming removed 0 bases from V and 0 bases from J, with 6 bases in between. From germline, CDR1 is LGHDT and CDR2 YNNKEL (reference sequence). This CDR3 spans 15 amino acids. The DNA of the CDR3 is TGTGCCAGCAGCCAAGATGGCAGTAGCAATCAGCCCCAGCATTTT. This codes for CASSQDGSSNQPQHF.

This clonotype was counted at least ten times. The chain has TRBV27 and TRBJ1-4; D not resolved. V lost 5 bases, J lost 7 bases, and 17 bases lay in between. This CDR3 has 15 residues. CDR1 MNHEY and CDR2 SMNVEV come from the germline V gene (reference sequence). This CDR3 is CASSRLWEGSEKLFF. CDR3 in DNA: TGTGCCAGCAGTCGCCTGTGGGAAGGGAGTGAAAAACTGTTTTTT.

At least ten counts were recorded for this clonotype. The chain is built from TRBV28 and TRBJ1-1; D call uncertain. From germline, CDR1 is MDHEN and CDR2 SYDVKM. The V and J ends lost 3 bases and 2 bases respectively, with 7 bases between them. The CDR3 runs 13 residues. The CDR3 bases are TGTGCCAGCAGTTTGTTTGTTAACACTGAAGCTTTCTTT. Encoded protein: CASSLFVNTEAFF.

This clonotype appeared many times. The chain has TRBV12-3 or TRBV12-4 and TRBJ2-3; D is possibly TRBD1 or TRBD2 (5 bases each). The length of the CDR3 is 15 residues. The V end was cut by 6 bases, the J end by 0 bases, with 13 bases between. The CDR3 DNA reads TGTGCCAGCAGCCAAAGGGACCGAAGCACAGATACGCAGTATTTT. Translating gives CASSQRDRSTDTQYF.

This clonotype has at least ten counts. The chain combines TRBV12-3 or TRBV12-4 with TRBJ1-5; tentatively, D is TRBD1 (6 bases). The CDR3 length is 14 residues. With 7 bases removed from V and 10 bases from J, the gap between germline ends came to 20 bases. The chain's CDR3 is CASKDSGSLGPQHF. The CDR3 coding sequence is TGTGCCAGCAAGGACAGCGGATCCCTCGGCCCCCAGCATTTT.

This clonotype was detected only a few times. The J gene is TRBJ2-7, the V gene TRBV5-1; 9 bases agree with TRBD2. Germline values: CDR1 SGHRS, CDR2 YFSETQ. The junction had 11 bases not matched to a gene; V was cut back by 4 bases and J by 3 bases. The CDR3 loop spans 16 amino acids. DNA of the CDR3: TGCGCCAGCAGCCCAATGCGGGCTAGCGGGGACTACGAGCAGTACTTC. Amino acids: CASSPMRASGDYEQYF.

The chain joins TRBV9 to TRBJ1-1; no clear D gene. V dropped 4 bases and J dropped 5 bases, with 9 bases sitting between them. Germline values: CDR1 SGDLS, CDR2 YYNGEE. This CDR3 region has 12 residues. This CDR3 reads CASSQDGTEAFF. In nucleotides, the CDR3 is TGTGCCAGCAGCCAGGACGGAACTGAAGCTTTCTTT. Variable domain in full (rest from reference TRBV9 and TRBJ1-1): DSGVTQTPKHLITATGQRVTLRCSPRSGDLSVYWYQQSLDQGLQFLIQYYNGEERAKGNILERFSAQQFPDLHSELNLSSLELGDSALYFCASSQDGTEAFFGQGTRLTVV.

This clonotype was seen at least ten times. The chain employs TRBV6-2 or TRBV6-3 and TRBJ1-5; the D gene is possibly TRBD1 (5 bases). From germline, CDR1 is MNHEY and CDR2 SVGEGT. The CDR3 spans 14 residues. Deletions cut 7 bases from V and 5 bases from J, with 15 bases between. The CDR3 bases are TGTGCCAGCACCGATCACAGGACCTATCAGCCCCAGCATTTT. Its protein product is CASTDHRTYQPQHF.

In this sample, this clonotype turned up many times. This chain links TRBV7-9 with TRBJ2-7, with D possibly matching TRBD1 (6 bases). The V and J ends lost 6 bases and 0 bases respectively, with 9 bases between them. Germline CDR1 and CDR2: SEHNR and FQNEAQ (reference sequence). The CDR3 consists of 13 residues. Here the CDR3 DNA reads TGTGCCAGCAGGGACAGCCTCTCCTACGAGCAGTACTTC. Amino acid sequence: CASRDSLSYEQYF.

In this sample, this clonotype turned up many times. The genes are TRBV6-5 and TRBJ1-6; the match to TRBD1 covers 9 bases. The CDR3 is 17 residues long. CDR1 is MNHEY, CDR2 SVGAGI, per germline. The junction had 7 bases not matched to a gene; V was cut back by 4 bases and J by 3 bases. Here the CDR3 reads CASSFSTGGDYNSPLHF. In DNA, the CDR3 is TGTGCCAGCAGTTTCTCGACAGGGGGAGACTATAATTCACCCCTCCACTTT.

The chain carries TRBV11-2 and TRBJ1-6, with D hard to call. The CDR3 sequence is 14 residues long. V was clipped by 3 bases and J by 7 bases, with 10 bases between them. CDR1 is SGHAT and CDR2 is FQNNGV in the germline V gene. The CDR3 protein is CASSLWTNNSPLHF. In DNA, the CDR3 is TGTGCCAGCAGCTTGTGGACCAACAATTCACCCCTCCACTTT.

This clonotype was found many times. The V and J genes are TRBV5-1 and TRBJ2-3, with a possible D match to TRBD2 (5 bases). In germline, CDR1 is SGHRS, CDR2 YFSETQ. The V end was cut by 4 bases, the J end by 0 bases, with 12 bases between. The CDR3 consists of 15 residues. The CDR3 sequence is CASSSLGASTDTQYF. The CDR3 region has the DNA TGCGCCAGCAGCAGCTTGGGAGCAAGCACAGATACGCAGTATTTT.

This clonotype was picked up many times. The chain joins TRBV5-1 to TRBJ2-3; TRBD2 aligns across 9 bases. Per germline, CDR1 SGHRS and CDR2 YFSETQ. The CDR3 is 15 residues long. J was trimmed by 2 bases and V by 3 bases; bases with no gene match: 4. The CDR3 reads CASSSTSGITDTQYF. The CDR3 DNA reads TGCGCCAGCAGCTCGACTAGCGGAATCACAGATACGCAGTATTTT.

The chain carries TRBV12-3 or TRBV12-4 and TRBJ1-6; a weak D match, TRBD1 (5 bases). V gave up 6 bases and J gave up 8 bases, with 14 bases separating them. CDR3 length: 14 residues. This chain's CDR3 is CASRLRDGHSPLHF. The DNA for the CDR3 is TGTGCCAGCAGACTCCGGGACGGGCATTCACCCCTCCACTTT.

This clonotype was seen many times. The chain has TRBV7-2 and TRBJ1-4; 8 bases align to TRBD1. V shed 6 bases, J shed 0 bases, and the junction held 9 bases outside the gene matches. This CDR3 is 17 amino acids long. CDR1 SGHTA and CDR2 FQGNSA come from the germline V gene. The CDR3 nucleotides read TGTGCCAGCAGGATGGGGGCAGGGGGCCCAACTAATGAAAAACTGTTTTTT. Translating it yields CASRMGAGGPTNEKLFF.

This clonotype has more than one count but fewer than ten. This rearrangement joins TRBV7-2 to TRBJ1-1; D remains unclear. This CDR3 comprises 14 residues. The ends were cut back, 5 bases at V and 1 base at J, with 11 bases in the middle. CDR1 SGHTA and CDR2 FQGNSA come from the germline V gene. The CDR3 DNA follows: TGTGCCAGCAGCCTTGATTTAAGGAACACTGAAGCTTTCTTT. Translating it yields CASSLDLRNTEAFF.

This clonotype was counted a few times. The rearrangement uses TRBV18 and TRBJ2-5; 13 nucleotides line up with TRBD2. Trimming at V came to 5 bases and at J to 4 bases, leaving 13 bases not matched to a gene. This CDR3 contains 18 residues. Germline loops: CDR1 KGHSH, CDR2 LQKENI. The CDR3 region is CASSELLAGGPVGETQYF. CDR3 coding DNA: TGTGCCAGCTCAGAACTACTAGCGGGAGGGCCGGTTGGAGAGACCCAGTACTTC.

The sample holds many counts of this clonotype. The genes are TRBV20-1 and TRBJ2-3, with D possibly being TRBD2 (5 bases). V was cut by 5 bases and J by 0 bases, with 12 bases left in between. The CDR3 contains 14 residues. Germline CDR1 reads DFQATT; CDR2 reads SNEGSKA (reference sequence). CDR3 amino acids: CSAEGLTSTDTQYF. The CDR3 nucleotides read TGCAGTGCTGAGGGATTAACTAGCACAGATACGCAGTATTTT.

The table lists this clonotype with many counts. The chain links TRBV5-5 to TRBJ1-2; a weak D match, TRBD1 (5 bases). This CDR3 region has 16 residues. Trimming pared 4 bases from V and 8 bases from J, leaving 24 bases between. Germline CDR1 reads SGHKS; CDR2 reads YYEKEE (reference sequence). The CDR3 bases are TGTGCCAGCAGCCGAGGAGGGGCATCGGGTCTTGGCGGCTACACCTTC. Translating it yields CASSRGGASGLGGYTF.

This clonotype was recorded at least ten times. The rearrangement links TRBV6-2 or TRBV6-3 to TRBJ2-1; a possible D gene is TRBD2 (5 bases). Per germline, CDR1 MNHEY and CDR2 SVGEGT. The CDR3 is 16 residues long. Trimming removed 0 bases at V and 0 bases at J, with 9 bases between. CDR3 DNA: TGTGCCAGCAGTTACTCGCGGGCGAGCTCCTACAATGAGCAGTTCTTC. It yields the protein CASSYSRASSYNEQFF.

This clonotype occurred many times. The chain uses TRBV28 and TRBJ2-1; maybe TRBD2 (6 bases). Per the germline V gene, CDR1 is MDHEN and CDR2 is SYDVKM. The CDR3 loop spans 16 amino acids. The V end lost 7 bases, the J end lost 0 bases, and 16 bases lay between the germline ends. The CDR3 DNA reads as TGTGCCAGCACTAGTTTAGCGGTAAGCTCCTACAATGAGCAGTTCTTC. It codes for CASTSLAVSSYNEQFF.

V usage is TRBV28 and J usage is TRBJ1-2, with D possibly TRBD1 on 5 matching bases. CDR1 MDHEN and CDR2 SYDVKM come from the germline V gene. This CDR3 comprises 12 residues. V lost 8 bases to trimming and J lost 4 bases, with 11 bases between them. The CDR3 sequence: CASQGQTYGYTF. The CDR3 DNA sequence: TGTGCCAGCCAAGGACAAACCTATGGCTACACCTTC.

At least ten counts were recorded for this clonotype. CDR3 sequence: CATSDAALGQGSETQYF. The CDR3 nucleotides are TGTGCCACCAGTGACGCCGCCTTGGGACAGGGATCGGAGACCCAGTACTTC. The chain couples TRBV24-1 to TRBJ2-5; 9 bases align to TRBD1. This CDR3 has 17 residues. Germline V CDR1 and CDR2: KGHDR, SFDVKD. Trimming at V came to 4 bases and at J to 5 bases, leaving 13 bases not matched to a gene.

The table lists this clonotype with many counts. The J gene is TRBJ2-2, the V gene TRBV12-3 or TRBV12-4; no clear D. Trimming took 6 bases from V and 5 from J, leaving 10 bases between them. The CDR3 length is 13 residues. The CDR3: CASRLSLTGELFF. The CDR3 coding sequence is TGTGCCAGCAGGTTGTCTTTGACCGGGGAGCTGTTTTTT.

In this sample, this clonotype turned up many times. V and J are TRBV6-5 and TRBJ2-7; TRBD1 agrees at 8 bases. Losses at the gene ends were 6 bases for V and 0 bases for J; bases not matched to a gene: 4. Germline CDR1 MNHEY, CDR2 SVGAGI. This CDR3 comprises 14 residues. The DNA for the CDR3 is TGTGCCAGCAGGTCCGACAGGGGCTCCTACGAGCAGTACTTC. This translates into CASRSDRGSYEQYF.

The sample holds many counts of this clonotype. This rearrangement joins TRBV27 to TRBJ1-5; possible D gene TRBD1, 5 bases. Trimming cost V 5 bases and J 3 bases, with 14 bases left between them. The CDR3 runs to 15 residues. Germline lookup yields CDR1 MNHEY and CDR2 SMNVEV (reference sequence). The CDR3 DNA follows: TGTGCCAGCAGTCCGGGAATAGGGGCCAATCAGCCCCAGCATTTT. Translating it yields CASSPGIGANQPQHF.